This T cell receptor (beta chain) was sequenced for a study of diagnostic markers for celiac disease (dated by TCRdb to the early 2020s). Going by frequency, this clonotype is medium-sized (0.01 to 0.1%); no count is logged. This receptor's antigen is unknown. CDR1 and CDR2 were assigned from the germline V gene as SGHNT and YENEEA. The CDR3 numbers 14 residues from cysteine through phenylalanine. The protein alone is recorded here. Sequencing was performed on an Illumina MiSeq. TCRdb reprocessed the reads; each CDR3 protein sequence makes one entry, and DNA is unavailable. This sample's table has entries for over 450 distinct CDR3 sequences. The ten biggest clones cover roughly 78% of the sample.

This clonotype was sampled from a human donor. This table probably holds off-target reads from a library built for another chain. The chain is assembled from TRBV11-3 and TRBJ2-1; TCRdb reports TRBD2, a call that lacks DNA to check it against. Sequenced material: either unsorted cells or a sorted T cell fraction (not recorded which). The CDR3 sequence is CASSLSGLNNEQFF.